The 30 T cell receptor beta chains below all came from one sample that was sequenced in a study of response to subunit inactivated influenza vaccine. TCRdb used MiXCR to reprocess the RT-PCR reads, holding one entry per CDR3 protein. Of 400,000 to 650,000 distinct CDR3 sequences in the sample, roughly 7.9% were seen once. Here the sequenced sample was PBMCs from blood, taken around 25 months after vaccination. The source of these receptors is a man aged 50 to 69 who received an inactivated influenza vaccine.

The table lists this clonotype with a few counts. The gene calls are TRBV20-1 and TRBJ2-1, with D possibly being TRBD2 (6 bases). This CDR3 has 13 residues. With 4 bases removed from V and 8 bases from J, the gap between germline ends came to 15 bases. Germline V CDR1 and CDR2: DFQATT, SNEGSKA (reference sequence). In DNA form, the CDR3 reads TGCAGTGCTAACCGGGACTTCTCACATGAGCAGTTCTTC. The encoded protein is CSANRDFSHEQFF.

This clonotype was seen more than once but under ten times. The DNA of the CDR3 is TGTGCCACCAGCAGAGATCAGTGGAACACTGAAGCTTTCTTT. Its translation: CATSRDQWNTEAFF. This rearrangement joins TRBV15 to TRBJ1-1, with unresolved D. Germline CDR1 reads LNHNV; CDR2 reads YYDKDF (reference sequence). Trimming took off 0 bases at V and 1 base at J, with 6 bases between the two ends. This CDR3 has 14 amino acids.

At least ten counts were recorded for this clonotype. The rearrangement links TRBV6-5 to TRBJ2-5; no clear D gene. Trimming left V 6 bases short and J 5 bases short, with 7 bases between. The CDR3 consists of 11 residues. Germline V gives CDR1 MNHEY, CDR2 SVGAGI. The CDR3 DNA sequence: TGTGCCAGCAGGGATGGGGAGACCCAGTACTTC. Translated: CASRDGETQYF.

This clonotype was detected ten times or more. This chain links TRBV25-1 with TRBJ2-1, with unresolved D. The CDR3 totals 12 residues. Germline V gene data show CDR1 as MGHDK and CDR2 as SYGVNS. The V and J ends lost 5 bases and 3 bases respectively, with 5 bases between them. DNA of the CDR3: TGTGCCAGCAGTCAACTCTACAATGAGCAGTTCTTC. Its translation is CASSQLYNEQFF. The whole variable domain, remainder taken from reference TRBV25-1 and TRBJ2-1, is EADIYQTPRYLVIGTGKKITLECSQTMGHDKMYWYQQDPGMELHLIHYSYGVNSTEKGDLSSESTVSRIRTEHFPLTLESARPSHTSQYLCASSQLYNEQFFGPGTRLTVL.

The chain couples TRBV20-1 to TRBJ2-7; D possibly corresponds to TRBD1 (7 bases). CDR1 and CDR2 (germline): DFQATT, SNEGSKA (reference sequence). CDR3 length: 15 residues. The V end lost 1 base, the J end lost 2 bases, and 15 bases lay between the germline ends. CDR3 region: CSARGGARGTYEQYF. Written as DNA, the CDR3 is TGCAGTGCTAGAGGCGGGGCCAGGGGGACCTACGAGCAGTACTTC.

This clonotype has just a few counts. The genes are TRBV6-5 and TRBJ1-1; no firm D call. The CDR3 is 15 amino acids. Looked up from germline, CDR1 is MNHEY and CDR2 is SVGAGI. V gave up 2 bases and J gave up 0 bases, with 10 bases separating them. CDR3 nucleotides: TGTGCCAGCAGTTACGAGGGCAGATTGAACACTGAAGCTTTCTTT. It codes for CASSYEGRLNTEAFF.

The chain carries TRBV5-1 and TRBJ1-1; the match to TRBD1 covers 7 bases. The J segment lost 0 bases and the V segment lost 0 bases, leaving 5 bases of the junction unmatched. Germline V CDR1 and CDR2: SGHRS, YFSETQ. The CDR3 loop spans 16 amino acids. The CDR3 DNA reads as TGCGCCAGCAGCTTGGGACCCGACAGGGTGAACACTGAAGCTTTCTTT. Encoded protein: CASSLGPDRVNTEAFF.

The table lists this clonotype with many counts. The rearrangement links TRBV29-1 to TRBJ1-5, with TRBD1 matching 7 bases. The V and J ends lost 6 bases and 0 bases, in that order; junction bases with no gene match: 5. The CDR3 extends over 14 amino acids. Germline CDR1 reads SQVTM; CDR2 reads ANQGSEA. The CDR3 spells CSVTQGDSNQPQHF. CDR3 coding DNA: TGCAGCGTGACCCAGGGGGATAGCAATCAGCCCCAGCATTTT.

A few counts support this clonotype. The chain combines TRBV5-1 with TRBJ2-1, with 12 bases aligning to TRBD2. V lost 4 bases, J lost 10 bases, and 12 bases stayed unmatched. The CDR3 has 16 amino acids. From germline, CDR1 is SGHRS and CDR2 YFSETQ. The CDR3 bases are TGCGCCAGCAGCCCTAGGGCTAGCGGGGGGGACGGCGAGCAGTTCTTC. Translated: CASSPRASGGDGEQFF.

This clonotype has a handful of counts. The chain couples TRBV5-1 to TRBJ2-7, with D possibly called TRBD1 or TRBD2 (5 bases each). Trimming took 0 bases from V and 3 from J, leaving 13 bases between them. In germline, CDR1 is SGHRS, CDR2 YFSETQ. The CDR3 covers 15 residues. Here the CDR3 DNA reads TGCGCCAGCAGCTTGGTGGGGGATAGGGGCTACGAGCAGTACTTC. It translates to CASSLVGDRGYEQYF.

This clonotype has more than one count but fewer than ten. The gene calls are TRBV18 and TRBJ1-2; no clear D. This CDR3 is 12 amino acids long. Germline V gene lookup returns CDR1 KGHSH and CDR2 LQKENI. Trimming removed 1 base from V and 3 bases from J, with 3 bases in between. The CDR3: CASSPLDYGYTF. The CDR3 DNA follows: TGTGCCAGCTCACCACTTGACTATGGCTACACCTTC.

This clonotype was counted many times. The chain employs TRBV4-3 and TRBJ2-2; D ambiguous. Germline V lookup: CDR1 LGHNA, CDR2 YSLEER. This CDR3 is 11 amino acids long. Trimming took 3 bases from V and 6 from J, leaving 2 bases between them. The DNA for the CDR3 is TGCGCCAGCAGCCACTCCGGGGAGCTGTTTTTT. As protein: CASSHSGELFF.

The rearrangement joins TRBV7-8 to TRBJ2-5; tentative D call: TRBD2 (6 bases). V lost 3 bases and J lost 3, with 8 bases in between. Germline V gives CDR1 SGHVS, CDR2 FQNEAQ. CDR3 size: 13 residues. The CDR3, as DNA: TGTGCCAGCAGCTTGGACTATAAAGAGACCCAGTACTTC. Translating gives CASSLDYKETQYF. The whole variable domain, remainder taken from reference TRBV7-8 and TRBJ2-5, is GAGVSQSPRYKVAKRGQDVALRCDPISGHVSLFWYQQALGQGPEFLTYFQNEAQLDKSGLPSDRFFAERPEGSVSTLKIQRTQQEDSAVYLCASSLDYKETQYFGPGTRLLVL.

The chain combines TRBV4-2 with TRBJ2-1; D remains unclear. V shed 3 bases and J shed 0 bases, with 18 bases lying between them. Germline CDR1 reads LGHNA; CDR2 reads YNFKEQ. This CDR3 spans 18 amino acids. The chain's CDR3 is CASSQTWTVGSSYNEQFF. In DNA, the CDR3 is TGTGCCAGCAGCCAGACCTGGACCGTTGGTAGCTCCTACAATGAGCAGTTCTTC.

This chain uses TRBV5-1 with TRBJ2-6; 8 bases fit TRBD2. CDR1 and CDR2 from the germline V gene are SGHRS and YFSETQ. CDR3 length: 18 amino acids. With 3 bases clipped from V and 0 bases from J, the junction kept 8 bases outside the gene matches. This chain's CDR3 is CASSSDGRDSSGANVLTF. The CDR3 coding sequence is TGCGCCAGCAGCTCGGACGGGAGGGATAGCTCTGGGGCCAACGTCCTGACTTTC.

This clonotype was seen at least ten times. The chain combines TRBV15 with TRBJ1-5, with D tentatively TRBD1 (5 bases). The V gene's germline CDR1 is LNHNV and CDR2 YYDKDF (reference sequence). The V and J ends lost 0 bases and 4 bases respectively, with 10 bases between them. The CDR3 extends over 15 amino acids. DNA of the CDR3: TGTGCCACCAGCAGAGATGGGGACGGGAATCAGCCCCAGCATTTT. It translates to CATSRDGDGNQPQHF.

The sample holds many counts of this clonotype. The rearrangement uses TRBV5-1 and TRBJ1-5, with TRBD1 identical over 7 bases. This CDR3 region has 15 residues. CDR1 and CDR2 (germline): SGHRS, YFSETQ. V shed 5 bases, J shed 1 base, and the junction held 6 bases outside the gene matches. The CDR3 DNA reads TGCGCCAGCAGTAAAGAGGGACAGAGCAATCAGCCCCAGCATTTT. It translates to CASSKEGQSNQPQHF.

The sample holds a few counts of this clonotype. In DNA form, the CDR3 reads TGTGCCAGCAGTTCCCATTTGGTCCGGGGGGGCGTCGTCTACAATGAGCAGTTCTTC. Translation: CASSSHLVRGGVVYNEQFF. This chain links TRBV6-2 or TRBV6-3 with TRBJ2-1; 8 bases agree with TRBD2. CDR3 size: 19 residues. The germline V gene has CDR1 MNHEY and CDR2 SVGEGT. V shed 4 bases, J shed 3 bases, and the junction held 17 bases outside the gene matches.

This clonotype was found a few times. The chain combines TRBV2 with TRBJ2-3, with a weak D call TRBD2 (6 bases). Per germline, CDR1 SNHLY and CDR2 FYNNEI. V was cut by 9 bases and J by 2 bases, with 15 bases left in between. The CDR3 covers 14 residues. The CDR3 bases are TGTGCCAGTAATGGCGGCGGGGACACAGATACGCAGTATTTT. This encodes CASNGGGDTDTQYF.

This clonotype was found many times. CDR3 loop: CASSLGDRDGDNQPQHF. The CDR3, as DNA: TGTGCCAGCAGTTTAGGAGACAGGGACGGAGACAATCAGCCCCAGCATTTT. The chain combines TRBV12-3 or TRBV12-4 with TRBJ1-5; 7 positions match TRBD1. V lost 1 base and J lost 3; bases outside the gene matches: 9. The CDR3 totals 17 residues.

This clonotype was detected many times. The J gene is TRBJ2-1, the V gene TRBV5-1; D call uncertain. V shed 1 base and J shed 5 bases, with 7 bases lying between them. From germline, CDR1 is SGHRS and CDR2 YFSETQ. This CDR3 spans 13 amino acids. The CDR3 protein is CASSLFGNNEQFF. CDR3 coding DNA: TGCGCCAGCAGCTTGTTTGGGAACAATGAGCAGTTCTTC.

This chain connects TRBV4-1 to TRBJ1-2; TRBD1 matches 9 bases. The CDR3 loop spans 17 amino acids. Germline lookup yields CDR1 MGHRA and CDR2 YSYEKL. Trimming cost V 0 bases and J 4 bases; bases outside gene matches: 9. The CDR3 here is CASSQEVRTGASYGYTF. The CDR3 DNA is TGCGCCAGCAGCCAAGAAGTTAGGACAGGGGCGTCCTATGGCTACACCTTC.

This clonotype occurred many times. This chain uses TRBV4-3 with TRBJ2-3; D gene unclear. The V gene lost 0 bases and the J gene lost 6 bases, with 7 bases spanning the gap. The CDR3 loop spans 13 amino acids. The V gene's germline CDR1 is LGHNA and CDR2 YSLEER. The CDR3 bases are TGCGCCAGCAGCCAAGAACCCGGGGATACGCAGTATTTT. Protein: CASSQEPGDTQYF.

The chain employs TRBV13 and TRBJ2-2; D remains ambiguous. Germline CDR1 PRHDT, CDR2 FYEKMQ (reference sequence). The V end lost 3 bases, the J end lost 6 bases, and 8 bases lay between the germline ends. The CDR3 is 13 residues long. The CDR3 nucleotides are TGTGCCAGCAGCTTTGAGAGGTCCGGGGAGCTGTTTTTT. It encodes CASSFERSGELFF.

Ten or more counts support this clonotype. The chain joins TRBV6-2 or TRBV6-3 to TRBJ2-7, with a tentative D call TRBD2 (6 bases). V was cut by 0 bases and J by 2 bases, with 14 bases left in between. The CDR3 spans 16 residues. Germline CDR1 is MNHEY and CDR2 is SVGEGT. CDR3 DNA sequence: TGTGCCAGCAGTTACTCCGCGGCTAGCGCTACCTACGAGCAGTACTTC. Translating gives CASSYSAASATYEQYF.

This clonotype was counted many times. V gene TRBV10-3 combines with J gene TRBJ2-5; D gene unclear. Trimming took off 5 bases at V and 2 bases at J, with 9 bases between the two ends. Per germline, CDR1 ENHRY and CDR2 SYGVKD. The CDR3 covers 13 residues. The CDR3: CAISRPFQETQYF. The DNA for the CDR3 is TGTGCCATCAGTAGGCCCTTTCAAGAGACCCAGTACTTC.

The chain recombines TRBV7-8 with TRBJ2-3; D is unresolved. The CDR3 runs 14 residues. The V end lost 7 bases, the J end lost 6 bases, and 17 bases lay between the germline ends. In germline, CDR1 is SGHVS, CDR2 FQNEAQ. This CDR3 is CASNKLLVSDTQYF. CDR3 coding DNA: TGTGCCAGCAACAAACTCTTGGTCTCCGATACGCAGTATTTT. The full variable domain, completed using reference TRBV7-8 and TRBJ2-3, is GAGVSQSPRYKVAKRGQDVALRCDPISGHVSLFWYQQALGQGPEFLTYFQNEAQLDKSGLPSDRFFAERPEGSVSTLKIQRTQQEDSAVYLCASNKLLVSDTQYFGPGTRLTVL.

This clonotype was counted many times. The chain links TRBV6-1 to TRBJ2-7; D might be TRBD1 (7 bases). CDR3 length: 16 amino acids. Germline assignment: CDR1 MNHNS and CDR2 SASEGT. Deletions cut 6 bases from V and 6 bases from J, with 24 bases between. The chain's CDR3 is CASSGGRGTVYLEQYF. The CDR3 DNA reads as TGTGCCAGCAGCGGAGGGAGAGGGACAGTCTACCTCGAGCAGTACTTC.

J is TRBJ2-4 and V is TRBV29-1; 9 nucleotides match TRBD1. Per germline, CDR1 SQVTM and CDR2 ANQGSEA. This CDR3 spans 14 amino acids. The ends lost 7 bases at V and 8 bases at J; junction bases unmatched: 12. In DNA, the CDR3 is TGCAGCGCCCAAGGGCGGACAGGGGAGGACATTCAGTACTTC. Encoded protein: CSAQGRTGEDIQYF.

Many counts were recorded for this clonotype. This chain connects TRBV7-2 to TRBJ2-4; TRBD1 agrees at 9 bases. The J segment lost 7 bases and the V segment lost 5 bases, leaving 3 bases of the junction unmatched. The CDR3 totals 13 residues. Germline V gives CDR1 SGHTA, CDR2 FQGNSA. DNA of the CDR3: TGTGCCAGCAGCACGGGACAGGGTAACATTCAGTACTTC. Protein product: CASSTGQGNIQYF.